The source of this TCR beta chain is a study of shared clonotypes between healthy human individuals. General study findings and limits: Sharing across four donors was highest in naive CD4 (roughly 5%) and lowest in memory CD8 (roughly 0.4%).

For this clone: No antigen is known for it.

The germline V and J ends were trimmed by 6 bases and 3 bases, with 9 bases remaining between them. The CDR3 extends over 12 amino acids. Germline V gene data show CDR1 as KGHSH and CDR2 as LQKENI. The material for each subset, its genomic DNA, was split evenly across several immunoSEQ plates. Here immunoSEQ multiplex PCR was the method, and the copy in TCRdb shows in-frame clones only, minus some. The sample records roughly 1.5 million clones, 95% to 99% being singletons. This clonotype originated in a man aged 25-45 years in good health. The genes are TRBV18 and TRBJ2-7, with D possibly being TRBD2 (5 bases). The sample consisted of naive CD4+ T cells sorted from blood. The subset here: CD45RA+ positively selected. The CDR3 is CASSNRGYEQYF. The DNA of the CDR3 is TGTGCCAGCTCGAACCGGGGCTACGAGCAGTACTTC.